This record covers a single TCR beta chain. Its antigen is not identified. Trimming took 9 bases from V and 2 from J; bases not matched to a gene: 6. The CDR3 consists of 14 residues. CDR1 SNHLY and CDR2 FYNNEI come from the germline V gene. Primers included in the PCR were 60 Vbeta and 13 Jbeta primers. The repertoire was sequenced with immunoSEQ multiplex PCR; TCRdb's copy has only in-frame clones and lacks some. This table holds about 160,000 clones, 84% found once. The data were taken from a study of cytomegalovirus exposure and HLA in healthy donors. On the study more broadly: From 190 million or so T cells, an earlier analysis saw 90 million to 130 million unique TCR beta sequences.

Overall study results and limits: In a later analysis, HLA-C alleles had the fewest associated TCRs, DRB1 alleles the most. An analysis that came later showed most CMV-associated TCR beta chains appearing HLA-restricted.

This clonotype was obtained from a young man in good health and CMV-seronegative. Sequencing was carried out using PBMCs. This chain connects TRBV2 to TRBJ2-7; TRBD2 matches 11 bases. The CDR3, as DNA: TGTGCCAGTCAGCTAGCGGGGGGTCCCTACGAGCAGTACTTC. Translated, it gives CASQLAGGPYEQYF.